This T cell receptor (beta chain) stems from a study of T cells in Graves' hyperthyroidism and ophthalmopathy. Study details: Peripheral blood collection took place at initial diagnosis, before any treatment.

Those patients with uncontrolled infection, other autoimmune disease, pregnancy or lactation were excluded. General study points: Separating ophthalmopathy from stable hyperthyroidism was achieved by a 13 V-J model. Model predictions of ophthalmopathy came a median about six months before onset.

The germline V and J ends were trimmed by 0 bases and 2 bases, with 22 bases remaining between them. CDR3 length equals 20 residues. Germline CDR1 is KGHDR and CDR2 is SFDVKD. This clonotype showed up just a few times. Its specificity is not known. TCR beta CDR3 regions were amplified from RNA. In the first-round RT-PCR of the TCR CDR3, the HTBI primer set was used. TCRdb called the multiplex PCR reads again in MiXCR, with one record for every CDR3 protein. The profile shows about 640,000 distinct CDR3 sequences, less than 25% of them singletons. J is TRBJ2-4 and V is TRBV24-1, with D possibly TRBD1 on 7 matching bases. The sequenced material came from blood. The TCR comes from a man aged 25-45 years with Graves' ophthalmopathy. For the CDR3, the DNA is TGTGCCACCAGTGATTTGCGTCGGCAGGGGGGACACAAATCCAAAAACATTCAGTACTTC. Protein product: CATSDLRRQGGHKSKNIQYF.